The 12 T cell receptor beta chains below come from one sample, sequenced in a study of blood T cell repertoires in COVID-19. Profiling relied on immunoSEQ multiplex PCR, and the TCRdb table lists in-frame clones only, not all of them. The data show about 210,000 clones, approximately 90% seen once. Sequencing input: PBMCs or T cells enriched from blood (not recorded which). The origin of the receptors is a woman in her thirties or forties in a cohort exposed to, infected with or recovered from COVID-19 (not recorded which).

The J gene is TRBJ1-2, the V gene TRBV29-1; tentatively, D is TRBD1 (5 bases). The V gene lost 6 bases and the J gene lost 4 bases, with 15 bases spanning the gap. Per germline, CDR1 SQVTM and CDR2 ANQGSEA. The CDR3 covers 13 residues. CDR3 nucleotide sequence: TGCAGCGTGACCTTGACAGCATCCTATGGCTACACCTTC. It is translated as CSVTLTASYGYTF. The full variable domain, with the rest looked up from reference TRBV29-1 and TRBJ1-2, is SAVISQKPSRDICQRGTSLTIQCQVDSQVTMMFWYRQQPGQSLTLIATANQGSEATYESGFVIDKFPISRPNLTFSTLTVSNMSPEDSSIYLCSVTLTASYGYTFGSGTRLTVV.

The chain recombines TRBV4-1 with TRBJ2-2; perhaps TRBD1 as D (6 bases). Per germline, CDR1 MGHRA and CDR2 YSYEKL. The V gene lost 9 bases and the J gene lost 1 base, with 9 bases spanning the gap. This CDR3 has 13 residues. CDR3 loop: CASRQENTGELFF. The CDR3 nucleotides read TGCGCCAGTCGACAGGAGAACACCGGGGAGCTGTTTTTT.

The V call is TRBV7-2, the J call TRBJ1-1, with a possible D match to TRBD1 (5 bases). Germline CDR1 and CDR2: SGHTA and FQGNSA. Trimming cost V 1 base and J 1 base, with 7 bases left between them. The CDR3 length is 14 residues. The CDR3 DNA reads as TGTGCCAGCAGCTTAGGGAGGGGGAACACTGAAGCTTTCTTT. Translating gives CASSLGRGNTEAFF.

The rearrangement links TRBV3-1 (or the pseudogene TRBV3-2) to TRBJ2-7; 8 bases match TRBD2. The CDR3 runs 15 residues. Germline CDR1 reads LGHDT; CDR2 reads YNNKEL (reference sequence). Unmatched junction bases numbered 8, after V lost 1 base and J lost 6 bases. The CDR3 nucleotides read TGTGCCAGCAGCCAAGTGGAACGGGGGGGATTCGAGCAGTACTTC. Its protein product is CASSQVERGGFEQYF.

The CDR3 region is CASRDRQGEAFF. CDR3 sequence (DNA): TGTGCCAGCAGAGATCGACAGGGCGAAGCTTTCTTT. The V and J genes are TRBV5-4 and TRBJ1-1, with 7 bases identical to TRBD1. The CDR3 has 12 amino acids. Germline V gene data show CDR1 as SGHNT and CDR2 as YYREEE (reference sequence). Unmatched junction bases numbered 6, after V lost 5 bases and J lost 8 bases.

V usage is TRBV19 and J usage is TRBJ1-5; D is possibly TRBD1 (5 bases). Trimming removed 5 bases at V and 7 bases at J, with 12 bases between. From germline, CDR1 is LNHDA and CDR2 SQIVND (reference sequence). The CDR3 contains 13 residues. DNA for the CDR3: TGTGCCAGTAGTCCCCAGGGTGGCCAGCCCCAGCATTTT. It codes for CASSPQGGQPQHF.

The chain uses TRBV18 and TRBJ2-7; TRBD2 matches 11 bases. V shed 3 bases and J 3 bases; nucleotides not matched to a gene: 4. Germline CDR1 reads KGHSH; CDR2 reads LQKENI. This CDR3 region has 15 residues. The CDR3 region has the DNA TGTGCCAGCTCACCCGGGACTAGCGGCCGCTACGAGCAGTACTTC. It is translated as CASSPGTSGRYEQYF. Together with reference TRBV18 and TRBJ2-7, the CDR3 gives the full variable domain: NAGVMQNPRHLVRRRGQEARLRCSPMKGHSHVYWYRQLPEEGLKFMVYLQKENIIDESGMPKERFSAEFPKEGPSILRIQQVVRGDSAAYFCASSPGTSGRYEQYFGPGTRLTVT.

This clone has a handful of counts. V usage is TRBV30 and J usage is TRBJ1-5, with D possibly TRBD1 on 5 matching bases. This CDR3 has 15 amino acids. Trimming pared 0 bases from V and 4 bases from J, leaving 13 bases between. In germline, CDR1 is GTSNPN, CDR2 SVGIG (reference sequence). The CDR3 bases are TGTGCCTGGAGTGTACTTTCGGGGGGTAATCAGCCCCAGCATTTT. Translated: CAWSVLSGGNQPQHF.

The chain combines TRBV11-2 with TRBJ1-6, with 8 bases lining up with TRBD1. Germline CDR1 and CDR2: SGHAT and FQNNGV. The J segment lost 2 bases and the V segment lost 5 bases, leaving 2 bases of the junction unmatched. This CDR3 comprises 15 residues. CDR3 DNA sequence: TGTGCCAGCAGCCCGGGACAGGCCTATAATTCACCCCTCCACTTT. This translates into CASSPGQAYNSPLHF.

CDR3 sequence: CASIDTGALGGYTF. The CDR3 nucleotides read TGTGCCAGCATCGACACAGGGGCCTTAGGAGGCTACACCTTC. The chain has TRBV5-4 and TRBJ1-2; 7 bases align to TRBD1. Germline assignment: CDR1 SGHNT and CDR2 YYREEE (reference sequence). After removal of 6 bases from V and 8 bases from J, the junction contained 13 bases not matched to a gene. The CDR3 sequence is 14 residues long. The whole variable domain, filled in from reference TRBV5-4 and TRBJ1-2, reads ETGVTQSPTHLIKTRGQQVTLRCSSQSGHNTVSWYQQALGQGPQFIFQYYREEENGRGNFPPRFSGLQFPNYSSELNVNALELDDSALYLCASIDTGALGGYTFGSGTRLTVV.

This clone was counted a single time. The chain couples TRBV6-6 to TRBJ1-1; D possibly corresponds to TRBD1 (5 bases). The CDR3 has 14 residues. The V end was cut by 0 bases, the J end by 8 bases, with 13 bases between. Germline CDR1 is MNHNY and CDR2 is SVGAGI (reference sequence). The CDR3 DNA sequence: TGTGCCAGCAGTTACTCCTTGGACATCGCCGAAGCTTTCTTT. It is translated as CASSYSLDIAEAFF.

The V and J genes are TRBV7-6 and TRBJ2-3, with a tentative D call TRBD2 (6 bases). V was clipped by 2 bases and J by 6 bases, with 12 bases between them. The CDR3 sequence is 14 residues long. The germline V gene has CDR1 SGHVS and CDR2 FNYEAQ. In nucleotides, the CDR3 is TGTGCCAGCAGCTTAAAACTAGCCAGCGATACGCAGTATTTT. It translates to CASSLKLASDTQYF.